The 3 T cell receptor beta chains below all came from one sample that was sequenced in a study of blood T cell repertoires in COVID-19. Profiled with immunoSEQ multiplex PCR; TCRdb holds only in-frame clones, not every one. The data show 350,000 to 450,000 clones, 89% seen once. Sequenced input: peripheral blood. These receptors all stem from a man aged 35-49 years with acute or convalescent COVID-19.

The rearrangement uses TRBV5-1 and TRBJ2-5, with D tentatively TRBD2 (5 bases). CDR3 length: 16 residues. The germline V and J ends were trimmed by 0 bases and 5 bases, with 17 bases remaining between them. Germline CDR1 SGHRS, CDR2 YFSETQ. Here the CDR3 DNA reads TGCGCCAGCAGCTTGGTGACTACGGCCCAGGTCGAGACCCAGTACTTC. This translates into CASSLVTTAQVETQYF.

The chain couples TRBV28 to TRBJ1-6; possible D gene TRBD1, 6 bases. The CDR3 contains 16 residues. V lost 4 bases, J lost 4 bases, and 14 bases lay in between. Germline V CDR1 and CDR2: MDHEN, SYDVKM. The CDR3, as DNA: TGTGCCAGCAGTTCTGCGGTGGACAGATATAATTCACCCCTCCACTTT. Translation: CASSSAVDRYNSPLHF.

This clone was detected only a few times. The junction and the germline gene differ at one end; a read error may be behind it. V is TRBV5-4 and J is TRBJ2-2, with TRBD2 identical over 11 bases. The germline CDR1 and CDR2 sequences are SGHNT and YYREEE (reference sequence). The CDR3 has 16 residues. In DNA, the CDR3 is TGTGCCAGCAGTTTGGATAGCGGGAGGGTGACCGGGGAGCTGTTTTTT. Translation: CASSLDSGRVTGELFF.